Listed below are T cell receptor beta chains from one sample, sequenced in a study of CD8+CD57+ T cells in acquired aplastic anemia. TCRdb passed the reads through MiXCR, listing each CDR3 protein once. The table includes 120,000 or so distinct CDR3 sequences, almost 40% detected once. Sequencing was done on a sample of sorted CD4+, CD8+, or CD8+CD57+ T cells (not recorded which) from PBMCs. These receptor sequences come from a human donor with aplastic anemia. CDR3s include the opening cysteine and the closing phenylalanine or tryptophan. The D gene is left open where the match is weak. Some rows have no size entry. The others give once, few or many, or a class for an expanded clone.

j_gene: TRBJ1-5; abundance: many; v_gene: TRBV6-1; d_gene: -; len: 14; CDR3nt: TGTGCCAGCAGTGAAGCTCCGTCGGGGACCCACCAGCATTTT; CDR3aa: CASSEAPSGTHQHF
j_gene: TRBJ2-5; abundance: many; v_gene: TRBV12-3/TRBV12-4; d_gene: -; len: 13; CDR3nt: TGTGCCAGCAGTTTAGGCCACCTAGAGACCCAGTACTTC; CDR3aa: CASSLGHLETQYF
j_gene: TRBJ1-1; abundance: many; v_gene: TRBV24-1; d_gene: -; len: 15; CDR3nt: TGTGCCACCAGTGAGGGGGGACGGAAGAACACTGAAGCTTTCTTT; CDR3aa: CATSEGGRKNTEAFF
j_gene: TRBJ2-5; abundance: -; v_gene: TRBV15; d_gene: -; len: 14; CDR3nt: TGTGCCACCAGCAGAGATAGAGAGCTAGAGACCCAGTACTTC; CDR3aa: CATSRDRELETQYF
j_gene: TRBJ1-4; abundance: -; v_gene: TRBV28; d_gene: -; len: 17; CDR3nt: TGTGCCAGCAGTTTAAAACGGGGAGGGGGGACTAATGAAAAACTGTTTTTT; CDR3aa: CASSLKRGGGTNEKLFF
j_gene: TRBJ2-3; abundance: -; v_gene: TRBV19; d_gene: -; len: 18; CDR3nt: TGTGCCAGTGGCTCGATCTCAGGGTACAATAGGGGCACAGATACGCAGTATTTT; CDR3aa: CASGSISGYNRGTDTQYF
j_gene: TRBJ1-4; abundance: -; v_gene: TRBV10-3; d_gene: TRBD1; len: 15; CDR3nt: TGTGCCATCAGTGCAGGGGGCCATACTAATGAAAAACTGTTTTTT; CDR3aa: CAISAGGHTNEKLFF
j_gene: TRBJ1-2; abundance: many; v_gene: TRBV6-5; d_gene: TRBD1; len: 16; CDR3nt: TGTGCCAGCAGTTACTCGGGGACAGGGATACAGGGTGGCTACACCTTC; CDR3aa: CASSYSGTGIQGGYTF
j_gene: TRBJ2-6; abundance: many; v_gene: TRBV5-1; d_gene: -; len: 15; CDR3nt: TGCGCCAGCAGCTTGGAAGGATCTGGGGCCAACGTCCTGACTTTC; CDR3aa: CASSLEGSGANVLTF
j_gene: TRBJ1-1; abundance: few; v_gene: TRBV6-2/TRBV6-3; d_gene: -; len: 16; CDR3nt: TGTGCCAGCAGTTACTCGAAAAGTAGGTCTAACACTGAAGCTTTCTTT; CDR3aa: CASSYSKSRSNTEAFF
j_gene: TRBJ1-5; abundance: -; v_gene: TRBV15; d_gene: -; len: 14; CDR3nt: TGTGCCAGCAGCATCGACGGTCCCAATCAGCCCCAGCATTTT; CDR3aa: CASSIDGPNQPQHF